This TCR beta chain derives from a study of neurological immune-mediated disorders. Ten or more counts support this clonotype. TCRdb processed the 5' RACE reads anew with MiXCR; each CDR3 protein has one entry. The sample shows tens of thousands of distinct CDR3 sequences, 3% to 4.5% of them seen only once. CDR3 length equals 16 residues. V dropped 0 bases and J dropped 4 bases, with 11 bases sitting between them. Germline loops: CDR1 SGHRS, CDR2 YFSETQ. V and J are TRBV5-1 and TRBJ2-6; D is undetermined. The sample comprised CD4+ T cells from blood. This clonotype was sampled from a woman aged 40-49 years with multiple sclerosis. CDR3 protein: CASSLAGRFGANVLTF. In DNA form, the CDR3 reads TGCGCCAGCAGCTTGGCAGGAAGGTTCGGGGCCAACGTCCTGACTTTC.